A single sample gave rise to the 14 T cell receptor beta chains below, sequenced in a study of T cell changes during pregnancy in multiple sclerosis. The data were produced by immunoSEQ multiplex PCR, yet TCRdb's version contains in-frame clones alone and is incomplete. The sample carries approximately 51,000 clones, 93% recorded once. The source was peripheral blood, collected in the second trimester of pregnancy. The source is a female donor with multiple sclerosis, enrolled in a pregnancy study.

About this clone itself: Germline and junction disagree at one end, which may indicate a read error. The V and J genes are TRBV7-7 and TRBJ2-1; 11 nucleotides match TRBD2. The germline gives CDR1 SSHAT, CDR2 FNYEAQ (reference sequence). The CDR3 loop spans 14 amino acids. The chain's CDR3 is CASSLDSGRDEQFF. The CDR3 DNA sequence: TGTGCTAGCAGCTTAGATAGCGGGAGGGATGAGCAGTTCTTC.

The chain employs TRBV7-9 and TRBJ2-3; D might be TRBD2 (7 bases). Per the germline V gene, CDR1 is SEHNR and CDR2 is FQNEAQ (reference sequence). CDR3 size: 16 residues. Trimming cost V 1 base and J 3 bases, with 14 bases left between them. The CDR3 sequence is CASSLGYGGQTDTQYF. The CDR3 DNA sequence: TGTGCCAGCAGCTTAGGGTACGGGGGGCAAACAGATACGCAGTATTTT.

This clone was picked up one time. The chain recombines TRBV18 with TRBJ2-1, with TRBD1 matching 10 bases. This CDR3 spans 15 amino acids. Looked up from germline, CDR1 is KGHSH and CDR2 is LQKENI. V lost 2 bases, J lost 13 bases, and 11 bases stayed unmatched. For the CDR3, the DNA is TGTGCCAGCTCACCAGGTTACGGACAGGGGGTTGAACAGTTCTTC. Translated: CASSPGYGQGVEQFF.

The rearrangement uses TRBV14 and TRBJ2-1; TRBD2 is a possible D gene (5 bases). Germline CDR1 is SGHDN and CDR2 is FVKESK. The CDR3 covers 15 residues. V lost 1 base and J 2 bases, leaving 9 bases between the germline ends. The CDR3 sequence is CASSQVRVTYNEQFF. DNA of the CDR3: TGTGCCAGCAGCCAAGTGAGGGTAACCTACAATGAGCAGTTCTTC.

This chain connects TRBV2 to TRBJ2-3; D is unclear. V was pared by 7 bases and J by 3 bases, with 11 bases between. Germline CDR1 and CDR2: SNHLY and FYNNEI. The CDR3 spans 13 residues. This CDR3 is CASMRETTDTQYF. CDR3 bases: TGTGCCAGCATGCGTGAGACTACAGATACGCAGTATTTT.

The chain couples TRBV19 to TRBJ2-7; 12 nucleotides agree with TRBD2. The CDR3 sequence is 14 residues long. V trimming: 7 bases; J trimming: 6 bases; junction bases outside the gene matches: 7. In germline, CDR1 is LNHDA, CDR2 SQIVND (reference sequence). CDR3 sequence reads: CASKPLAGGLEQYF. The DNA of the CDR3 is TGTGCCAGTAAACCACTAGCGGGAGGCCTCGAGCAGTACTTC.

The chain recombines TRBV20-1 with TRBJ1-2, with D unclear. Germline V gene sequence: CDR1 DFQATT, CDR2 SNEGSKA (reference sequence). The V end lost 6 bases, the J end lost 6 bases, and 11 bases lay between the germline ends. This CDR3 region has 11 residues. CDR3 coding DNA: TGCAGTGCAGTCGCCGAGGATGGCTACACCTTC. Translating it yields CSAVAEDGYTF.

V gene TRBV19 combines with J gene TRBJ2-1; 7 nucleotides align to TRBD2. V lost 0 bases to trimming and J lost 11 bases; unmatched junction nucleotides: 13. The CDR3 sequence is 16 residues long. Germline-derived CDR1 and CDR2 are LNHDA and SQIVND (reference sequence). DNA of the CDR3: TGTGCCAGTAGTATAGAAGGCTCGGCTAGCGGAGCTAAGCAGTTCTTC. Protein: CASSIEGSASGAKQFF. The full variable domain, rest sourced from reference TRBV19 and TRBJ2-1, is DGGITQSPKYLFRKEGQNVTLSCEQNLNHDAMYWYRQDPGQGLRLIYYSQIVNDFQKGDIAEGYSVSREKKESFPLTVTSAQKNPTAFYLCASSIEGSASGAKQFFGPGTRLTVL.

The chain combines TRBV29-1 with TRBJ1-4; 9 nucleotides line up with TRBD1. The junction had 4 bases not matched to a gene; V was cut back by 6 bases and J by 2 bases. CDR1 is SQVTM, CDR2 ANQGSEA, per germline. The CDR3 is made up of 14 amino acids. CDR3 region: CSVGQGTTNEKLFF. The DNA of the CDR3 is TGCAGCGTCGGACAGGGGACTACTAATGAAAAACTGTTTTTT.

This clone appeared a single time. This chain connects TRBV27 to TRBJ2-1, with D perhaps TRBD1 (6 bases). This CDR3 spans 17 amino acids. V was pared by 8 bases and J by 9 bases, with 29 bases between. In germline, CDR1 is MNHEY, CDR2 SMNVEV (reference sequence). CDR3 loop: CASGNRARRTPLVEQFF. The CDR3 coding sequence is TGTGCCAGCGGAAACAGGGCGAGAAGGACTCCTTTAGTTGAGCAGTTCTTC.

V and J are TRBV5-1 and TRBJ2-7; 10 bases agree with TRBD2. This CDR3 is 15 amino acids long. The germline V gene encodes CDR1 SGHRS and CDR2 YFSETQ. The junction had 9 bases not matched to a gene; V was cut back by 4 bases and J by 5 bases. The CDR3 bases are TGCGCCAGCAGCCCCCTTCTAGCGGGAGAGAACGAGCAGTACTTC. Translated, it gives CASSPLLAGENEQYF.

The V call is TRBV6-4, the J call TRBJ2-1; 7 bases line up with TRBD2. Germline trimming cut 2 bases from V and 6 bases from J; bases unmatched to any gene: 7. The CDR3 loop spans 15 amino acids. Germline V lookup: CDR1 MRHNA, CDR2 SNTAGT. CDR3 residues: CASSDGAGAFNEQFF. Written as DNA, the CDR3 is TGTGCCAGCAGTGACGGGGCGGGAGCGTTCAATGAGCAGTTCTTC.

This sequence joins TRBV19 and TRBJ1-5; tentative D call: TRBD1 (6 bases). The V end lost 7 bases, the J end lost 3 bases, and 16 bases lay between the germline ends. This CDR3 is 15 amino acids long. Looked up from germline, CDR1 is LNHDA and CDR2 is SQIVND (reference sequence). CDR3 coding DNA: TGTGCCAGTACCCGCGCAGGGGCTCACAATCAGCCCCAGCATTTT. It is translated as CASTRAGAHNQPQHF.

The CDR3 spells CASSPRRETEAFF. The DNA for the CDR3 is TGTGCCAGCTCACCAAGGAGAGAAACTGAAGCTTTCTTT. The chain links TRBV18 to TRBJ1-1; the D is unclear. The CDR3 has 13 residues. The V and J ends lost 2 bases and 5 bases respectively, with 9 bases between them. Germline lookup yields CDR1 KGHSH and CDR2 LQKENI.